This TCR beta chain was recovered during a study of T cell responses to AZD1222 COVID-19 vaccine. Study-level results: Baseline testing showed seropositivity in only a handful of AZD1222 recipients.

On this clone itself: Its specificity is not known.

Some clones are missing from TCRdb's copy, which holds only in-frame ones; the method was immunoSEQ multiplex PCR. Of 95,000 to 150,000 clones in the sample, 92% were seen once. The CDR3 is 14 amino acids. Germline CDR1 SGHVS, CDR2 FQNEAQ. V was clipped by 6 bases and J by 3 bases; unmatched bases: 1. Sequencing was performed on peripheral blood, taken 28 days after the second AZD1222 dose. The sequence derives from an adult who received the AZD1222 COVID-19 vaccine. This chain links TRBV7-8 with TRBJ2-3; 12 bases fit TRBD2. The CDR3 DNA is TGTGCCAGCAGGACTAGCGGGAGTACAGATACGCAGTATTTT. Amino acids: CASRTSGSTDTQYF.